This TCR beta chain was sequenced in a study of T-cell reconstitution after alpha-beta-depleted transplantation in children. Study findings and constraints: It was newly produced T cells that mostly accounted for T-cell counts and diversity one year after transplant.

TCRbeta library construction was performed incorporating unique molecular identifiers. MiXCR, applied by TCRdb to the PCR reads, yields one record per CDR3 protein. The data hold hundreds of thousands of distinct CDR3 sequences, with approximately 15% observed a single time. This clonotype was found a few times. Its antigen is undetermined. This clonotype was obtained from a male patient between 5 and 17 years old who had a stem cell transplant for acute lymphoblastic leukemia, so the T cells may come from the graft donor. The specimen comprised PBMCs, mostly from graft donor cells, sampled 360 days after TCRalphabeta/CD19-depleted stem cell transplant.

Here the CDR3 DNA reads TGCGCCAGCAGCCAAGAAGCCTATGGCTACACCTTC. Translating gives CASSQEAYGYTF. This chain joins TRBV4-1 and TRBJ1-2, with unresolved D. Germline values: CDR1 MGHRA, CDR2 YSYEKL. V was cut by 0 bases and J by 4 bases, with 3 bases left in between. The CDR3 is 12 residues long.